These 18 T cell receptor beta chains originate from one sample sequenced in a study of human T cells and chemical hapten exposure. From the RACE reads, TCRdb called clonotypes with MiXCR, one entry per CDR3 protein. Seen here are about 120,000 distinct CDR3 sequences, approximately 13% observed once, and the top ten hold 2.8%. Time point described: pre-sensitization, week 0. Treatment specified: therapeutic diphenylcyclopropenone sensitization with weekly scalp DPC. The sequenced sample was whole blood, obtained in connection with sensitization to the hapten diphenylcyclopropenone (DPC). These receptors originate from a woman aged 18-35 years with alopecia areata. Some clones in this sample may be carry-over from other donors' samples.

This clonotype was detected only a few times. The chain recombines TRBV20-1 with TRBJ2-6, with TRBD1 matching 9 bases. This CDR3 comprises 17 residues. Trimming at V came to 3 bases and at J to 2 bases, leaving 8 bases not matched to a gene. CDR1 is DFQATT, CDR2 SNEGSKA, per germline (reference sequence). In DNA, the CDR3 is TGCAGTGCTAGCAGCGGGACAGGGCGAACTGGGGCCAACGTCCTGACTTTC. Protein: CSASSGTGRTGANVLTF.

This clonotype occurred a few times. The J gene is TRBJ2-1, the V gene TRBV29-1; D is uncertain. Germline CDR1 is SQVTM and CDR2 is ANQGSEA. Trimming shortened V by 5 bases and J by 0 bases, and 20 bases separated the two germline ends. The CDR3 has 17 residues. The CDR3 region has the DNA TGCAGCGTTCGAGTTCCGGCCCGCTTAAGCTCCTACAATGAGCAGTTCTTC. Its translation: CSVRVPARLSSYNEQFF.

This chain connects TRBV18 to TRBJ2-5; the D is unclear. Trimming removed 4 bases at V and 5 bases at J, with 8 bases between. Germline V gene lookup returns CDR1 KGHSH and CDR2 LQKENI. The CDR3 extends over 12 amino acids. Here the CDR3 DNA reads TGTGCCAGCTCACAGGTTGTGGAGACCCAGTACTTC. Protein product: CASSQVVETQYF.

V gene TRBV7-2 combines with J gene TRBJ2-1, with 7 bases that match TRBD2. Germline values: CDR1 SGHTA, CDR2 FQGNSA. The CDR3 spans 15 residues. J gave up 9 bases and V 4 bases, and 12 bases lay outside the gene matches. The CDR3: CASSSYREGASEQFF. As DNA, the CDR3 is TGTGCCAGCAGCTCCTATAGGGAGGGAGCGAGTGAGCAGTTCTTC.

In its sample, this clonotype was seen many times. The CDR3 DNA sequence: TGTGCCAGCAGTCCACCGCCGCGGGACACCGGGGAGCTGTTTTTT. Amino acids: CASSPPPRDTGELFF. The chain joins TRBV6-2 or TRBV6-3 to TRBJ2-2, with D possibly being TRBD2 (5 bases). There are 15 residues in the CDR3. Germline CDR1 MNHEY, CDR2 SVGEGT. V was clipped by 5 bases and J by 3 bases, with 13 bases between them.

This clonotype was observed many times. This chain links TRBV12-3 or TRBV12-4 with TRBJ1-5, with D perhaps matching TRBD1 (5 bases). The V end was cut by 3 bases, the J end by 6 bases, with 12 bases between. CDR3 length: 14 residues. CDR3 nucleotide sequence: TGTGCCAGCAGTTTTTCAGGGATGGGTCAGCCCCAGCATTTT. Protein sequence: CASSFSGMGQPQHF.

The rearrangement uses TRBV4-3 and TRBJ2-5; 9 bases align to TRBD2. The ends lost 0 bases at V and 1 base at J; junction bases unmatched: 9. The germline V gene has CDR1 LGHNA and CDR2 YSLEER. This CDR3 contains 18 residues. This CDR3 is CASSQDLEAGGVQETQYF. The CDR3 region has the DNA TGCGCCAGCAGCCAAGATCTGGAAGCGGGGGGAGTCCAAGAGACCCAGTACTTC.

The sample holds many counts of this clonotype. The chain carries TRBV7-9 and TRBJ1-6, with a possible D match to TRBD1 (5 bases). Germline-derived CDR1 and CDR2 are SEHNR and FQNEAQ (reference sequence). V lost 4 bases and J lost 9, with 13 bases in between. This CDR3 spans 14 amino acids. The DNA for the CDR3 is TGTGCCAGCAGCTCAGACAGTAGCAGTTCACCCCTCCACTTT. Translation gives CASSSDSSSSPLHF.

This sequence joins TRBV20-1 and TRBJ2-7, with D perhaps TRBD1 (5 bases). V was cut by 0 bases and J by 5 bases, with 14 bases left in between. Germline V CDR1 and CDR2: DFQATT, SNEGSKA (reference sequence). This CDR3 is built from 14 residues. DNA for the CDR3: TGCAGTGCTAGAGACCCGTTTCAGGGTGACGAGCAGTACTTC. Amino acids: CSARDPFQGDEQYF.

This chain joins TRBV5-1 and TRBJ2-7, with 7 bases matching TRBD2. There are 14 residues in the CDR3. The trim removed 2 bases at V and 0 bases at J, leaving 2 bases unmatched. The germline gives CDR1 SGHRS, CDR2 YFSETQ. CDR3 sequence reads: CASSLAGPSYEQYF. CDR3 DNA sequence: TGCGCCAGCAGCTTAGCGGGGCCCTCCTACGAGCAGTACTTC.

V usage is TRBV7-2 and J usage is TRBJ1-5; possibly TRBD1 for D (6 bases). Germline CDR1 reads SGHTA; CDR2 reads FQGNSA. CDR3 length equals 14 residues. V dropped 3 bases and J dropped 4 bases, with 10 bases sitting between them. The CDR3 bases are TGTGCCAGCAGCTTCGAACAGGGAAATCAGCCCCAGCATTTT. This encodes CASSFEQGNQPQHF.

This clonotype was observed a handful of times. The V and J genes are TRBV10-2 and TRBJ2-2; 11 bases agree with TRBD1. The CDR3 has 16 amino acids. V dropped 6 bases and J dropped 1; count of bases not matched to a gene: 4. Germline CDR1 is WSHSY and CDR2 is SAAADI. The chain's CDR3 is CASSGQGAKNTGELFF. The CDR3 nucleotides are TGCGCCAGCAGCGGACAGGGGGCGAAGAACACCGGGGAGCTGTTTTTT.

The CDR3 protein is CASSREGCPSRYSNQPQHF. Written as DNA, the CDR3 is TGTGCCAGCAGTCGGGAGGGGTGTCCCTCTCGTTATAGCAATCAGCCCCAGCATTTT. The chain couples TRBV11-3 to TRBJ1-5; a possible D gene is TRBD1 (5 bases). Trimming stripped 6 bases from V and 0 bases from J, with 24 bases between. The germline CDR1 and CDR2 sequences are SGHNT and YENEEA. The CDR3 totals 19 residues.

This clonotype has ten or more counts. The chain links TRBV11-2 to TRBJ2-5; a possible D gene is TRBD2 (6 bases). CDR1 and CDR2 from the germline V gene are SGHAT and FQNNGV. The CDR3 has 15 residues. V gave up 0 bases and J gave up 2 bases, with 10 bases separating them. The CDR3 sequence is CASSLDRGAQETQYF. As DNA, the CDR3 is TGTGCCAGCAGCTTAGACCGCGGGGCGCAAGAGACCCAGTACTTC. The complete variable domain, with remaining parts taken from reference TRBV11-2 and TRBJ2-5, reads EAGVAQSPRYKIIEKRQSVAFWCNPISGHATLYWYQQILGQGPKLLIQFQNNGVVDDSQLPKDRFSAERLKGVDSTLKIQPAKLEDSAVYLCASSLDRGAQETQYFGPGTRLLVL.

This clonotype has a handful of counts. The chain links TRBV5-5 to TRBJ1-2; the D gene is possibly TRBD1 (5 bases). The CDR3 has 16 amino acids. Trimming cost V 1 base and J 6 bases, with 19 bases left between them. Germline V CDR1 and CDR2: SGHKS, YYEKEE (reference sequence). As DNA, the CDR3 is TGTGCCAGCAGCTTGTTTGGCAGGGCGGAAGGGAATGGCTACACCTTC. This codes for CASSLFGRAEGNGYTF.

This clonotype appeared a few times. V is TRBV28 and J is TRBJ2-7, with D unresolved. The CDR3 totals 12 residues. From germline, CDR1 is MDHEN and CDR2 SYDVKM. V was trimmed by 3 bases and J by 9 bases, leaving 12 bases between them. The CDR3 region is CASSFPRAWQYF. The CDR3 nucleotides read TGTGCCAGCAGTTTCCCCCGAGCGTGGCAGTACTTC.

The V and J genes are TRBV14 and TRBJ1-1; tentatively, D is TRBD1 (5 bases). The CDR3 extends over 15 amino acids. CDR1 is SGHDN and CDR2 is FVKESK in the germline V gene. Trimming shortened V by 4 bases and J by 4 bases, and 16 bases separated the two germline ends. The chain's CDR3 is CASSLASLGGTEAFF. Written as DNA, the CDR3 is TGTGCCAGCAGCCTTGCCTCCCTCGGGGGCACTGAAGCTTTCTTT.

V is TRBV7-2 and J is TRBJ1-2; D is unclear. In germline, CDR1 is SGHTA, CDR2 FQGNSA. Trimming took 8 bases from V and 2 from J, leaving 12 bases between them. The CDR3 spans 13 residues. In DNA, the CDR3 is TGTGCCAGCGGCCAAGGCAGGAACTATGGCTACACCTTC. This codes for CASGQGRNYGYTF. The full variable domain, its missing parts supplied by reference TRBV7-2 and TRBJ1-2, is GAGVSQSPSNKVTEKGKDVELRCDPISGHTALYWYRQSLGQGLEFLIYFQGNSAPDKSGLPSDRFSAERTGGSVSTLTIQRTQQEDSAVYLCASGQGRNYGYTFGSGTRLTVV.